This T cell receptor beta chain was recorded in a study of OX40 agonist ivuxolimab in advanced cancers. To note about this clone: Its target is not known.

Findings of the study overall: CD4+ and CD8+ blood T cells expanded clonally by week 6 at 0.1 to 3.0 mg/kg.

Sequencing was performed with immunoSEQ multiplex PCR; in TCRdb, only in-frame clones are kept and a portion is missing. The table records around 100,000 clones, 90% of them present only once. V was clipped by 3 bases and J by 8 bases, with 8 bases between them. The CDR3 has 12 amino acids. In germline, CDR1 is SEHNR, CDR2 FQNEAQ (reference sequence). The receptor was isolated from an adult with an advanced solid tumor such as melanoma, head and neck, liver or kidney cancer. This specimen was CD4+ or CD8+ T cells sorted from blood, taken in a trial of the OX40 agonist ivuxolimab. V and J are TRBV7-9 and TRBJ2-1, with a possible D match to TRBD2 (5 bases). The CDR3 sequence: CASSFLAHEQFF. For the CDR3, the DNA is TGTGCCAGCAGCTTCCTAGCCCATGAGCAGTTCTTC.